Shown below are 31 T cell receptor beta chains from a single sample sequenced in a study of OX40 agonist ivuxolimab in advanced cancers. The protocol was immunoSEQ multiplex PCR, while the TCRdb copy is restricted to in-frame clones and leaves out a portion. The sample holds nearly 60,000 clones, about 90% seen once. This specimen consisted of CD4+ or CD8+ T cells sorted from blood, obtained in a trial of the OX40 agonist ivuxolimab. The receptors stem from an adult with an advanced solid tumor such as melanoma, head and neck, liver or kidney cancer.

V gene TRBV19 combines with J gene TRBJ1-2, with no clear D. The ends were cut back, 4 bases at V and 2 bases at J, with 2 bases in the middle. The CDR3 loop spans 11 amino acids. Per germline, CDR1 LNHDA and CDR2 SQIVND (reference sequence). Here the CDR3 DNA reads TGTGCCAGTAGTAGGAACTATGGCTACACCTTC. Its protein is CASSRNYGYTF.

The chain carries TRBV5-1 and TRBJ2-2; 7 bases match TRBD1. V lost 1 base and J lost 1; bases outside the gene matches: 4. This CDR3 has 16 amino acids. Germline-derived CDR1 and CDR2 are SGHRS and YFSETQ. The CDR3 nucleotides read TGCGCCAGCAGCTTGACCCGGACAGGGAACACCGGGGAGCTGTTTTTT. This gives the protein CASSLTRTGNTGELFF.

This clone was detected once. The V call is TRBV10-3, the J call TRBJ2-7, with D perhaps given as TRBD1 or TRBD2 (6 bases each). Germline V CDR1 and CDR2: ENHRY, SYGVKD. The CDR3 is made up of 15 amino acids. Trimming shortened V by 10 bases and J by 2 bases, and 21 bases separated the two germline ends. The CDR3 protein is CATAVRDTGTYEQYF. CDR3 nucleotide sequence: TGTGCCACCGCAGTGCGGGACACCGGCACCTACGAGCAGTACTTC.

V gene TRBV4-1 combines with J gene TRBJ1-5; TRBD1 agrees at 7 bases. V dropped 1 base and J dropped 4; count of bases not matched to a gene: 10. The germline CDR1 and CDR2 sequences are MGHRA and YSYEKL. The CDR3 sequence is 17 residues long. The DNA of the CDR3 is TGCGCCAGCAGCCAAGTTTTCCGGACAGGAGCAAATCAGCCCCAGCATTTT. It specifies CASSQVFRTGANQPQHF.

This clone was counted a few times. The rearrangement links TRBV30 to TRBJ2-7, with 7 bases aligning to TRBD2. Trimming cost V 2 bases and J 0 bases; bases outside gene matches: 4. Per the germline V gene, CDR1 is GTSNPN and CDR2 is SVGIG (reference sequence). This CDR3 has 14 amino acids. In nucleotides, the CDR3 is TGTGCCTGGAGTAGGAGCGGGACCTCCTACGAGCAGTACTTC. It yields the protein CAWSRSGTSYEQYF.

A single count supports this clone. The chain is built from TRBV18 and TRBJ1-2; weak D call: TRBD1 (6 bases). There are 14 residues in the CDR3. Germline V CDR1 and CDR2: KGHSH, LQKENI. The germline V and J ends were trimmed by 5 bases and 2 bases, with 12 bases remaining between them. The CDR3 is CASSADSENYGYTF. The CDR3 DNA is TGTGCCAGCTCAGCGGACAGTGAAAACTATGGCTACACCTTC.

This chain links TRBV12-2 with TRBJ2-7; the DNA was not used to check the table's D call, TRBD1. TRBV12-2 is classified as a pseudogene. This CDR3 region has 15 residues. The DNA of the CDR3 is TGTGCAAGTCGCCCGAACAGGTGGAACCTTAAGCAGCAGTACTTC. It yields the protein CASRPNRWNLKQQYF.

This sequence joins TRBV7-9 and TRBJ1-5, with D unclear. Trimming shortened V by 5 bases and J by 3 bases, and 5 bases separated the two germline ends. The CDR3 consists of 12 residues. Germline lookup yields CDR1 SEHNR and CDR2 FQNEAQ (reference sequence). The CDR3 DNA sequence: TGTGCCAGCAGCGGACTCAATCAGCCCCAGCATTTT. This sequence encodes CASSGLNQPQHF. The entire variable domain, with the rest obtained from reference TRBV7-9 and TRBJ1-5, is as follows: DTGVSQNPRHKITKRGQNVTFRCDPISEHNRLYWYRQTLGQGPEFLTYFQNEAQLEKSRLLSDRFSAERPKGSFSTLEIQRTEQGDSAMYLCASSGLNQPQHFGDGTRLSIL.

The gene calls are TRBV19 and TRBJ1-2, with D perhaps TRBD1 (5 bases). V lost 6 bases and J 3 bases, leaving 14 bases between the germline ends. The CDR3 length is 14 residues. The germline gives CDR1 LNHDA, CDR2 SQIVND (reference sequence). CDR3 residues: CASSPQARYYGYTF. The CDR3 DNA sequence: TGTGCCAGTAGCCCACAGGCCAGATACTATGGCTACACCTTC.

CDR3 in amino acids: CASSARRTGPTGELFF. The CDR3 nucleotides are TGTGCCAGCAGCGCTCGTAGGACAGGGCCCACCGGGGAGCTGTTTTTT. This chain joins TRBV14 and TRBJ2-2, with TRBD1 identical over 8 bases. CDR1 SGHDN and CDR2 FVKESK come from the germline V gene. The V gene end was trimmed by 5 bases and the J gene end by 4 bases; junction bases not matched to a gene: 9. The CDR3 is 16 residues long.

This chain links TRBV10-2 with TRBJ1-1; TRBD1 is a possible D gene (5 bases). From germline, CDR1 is WSHSY and CDR2 SAAADI. The V gene lost 7 bases and the J gene lost 7 bases, with 16 bases spanning the gap. The length of the CDR3 is 13 residues. The CDR3 nucleotides are TGCGCCAGCAATATTGGAGGGGCTAGTGAAGCTTTCTTT. It encodes CASNIGGASEAFF.

This chain links TRBV28 with TRBJ2-7; 8 nucleotides line up with TRBD2. Trimming at V came to 3 bases and at J to 6 bases, leaving 10 bases not matched to a gene. This CDR3 has 15 residues. Looked up from germline, CDR1 is MDHEN and CDR2 is SYDVKM. The CDR3 sequence: CASSFYAGLGAEQYF. DNA of the CDR3: TGTGCCAGCAGTTTCTATGCGGGACTAGGGGCCGAGCAGTACTTC.

This rearrangement joins TRBV7-2 to TRBJ2-3, with TRBD2 matching over 8 bases. The V and J ends lost 5 bases and 4 bases, in that order; junction bases with no gene match: 11. The CDR3 is 16 amino acids. Germline loops: CDR1 SGHTA, CDR2 FQGNSA. The CDR3 DNA is TGTGCCAGCAGCGCTGAAGGCGGGAGGAATGCAGATACGCAGTATTTT. Translated, it gives CASSAEGGRNADTQYF.

This clone came up a few times. The DNA for the CDR3 is TGTGCCAGCAGCCCTTCGGGGCGCGGGAGAGGGTACGAGCAGTACTTC. As protein: CASSPSGRGRGYEQYF. The genes are TRBV7-8 and TRBJ2-7, with TRBD2 matching over 7 bases. The length of the CDR3 is 16 residues. V lost 5 bases to trimming and J lost 4 bases; unmatched junction nucleotides: 14. Germline values: CDR1 SGHVS, CDR2 FQNEAQ.

The genes are TRBV5-1 and TRBJ2-5; D possibly corresponds to TRBD2 (5 bases). The CDR3 is made up of 14 amino acids. Per the germline V gene, CDR1 is SGHRS and CDR2 is YFSETQ. Trimming stripped 0 bases from V and 5 bases from J, with 11 bases between. The CDR3 here is CASSLVPERETQYF. DNA for the CDR3: TGCGCCAGCAGCTTGGTCCCGGAGCGGGAGACCCAGTACTTC.

This chain uses TRBV19 with TRBJ2-4; 12 bases match TRBD2. CDR3 size: 21 residues. The germline V gene has CDR1 LNHDA and CDR2 SQIVND (reference sequence). Trimming cost V 7 bases and J 0 bases; bases outside gene matches: 19. In nucleotides, the CDR3 is TGTGCCAGTACTAAGCAGGGGAGGACTAGCGGGGTCATAGGAGCCAAAAACATTCAGTACTTC. Protein: CASTKQGRTSGVIGAKNIQYF.

The rearrangement joins TRBV2 to TRBJ1-5; D gene uncertain. Trimming left V 6 bases short and J 4 bases short, with 10 bases between. The CDR3 has 13 amino acids. Germline CDR1 is SNHLY and CDR2 is FYNNEI. CDR3 amino acids: CASSEDGNQPQHF. Here the CDR3 DNA reads TGTGCCAGCAGCGAGGACGGGAATCAGCCCCAGCATTTT.

The gene calls are TRBV5-4 and TRBJ1-2; a weak D match, TRBD1 (6 bases). Germline V lookup: CDR1 SGHNT, CDR2 YYREEE (reference sequence). The V end was cut by 4 bases, the J end by 2 bases, with 18 bases between. This CDR3 has 16 residues. In nucleotides, the CDR3 is TGTGCCAGCAGCAACCAAGGGACACCGCAGAACTATGGCTACACCTTC. Translating gives CASSNQGTPQNYGYTF.

The CDR3 region has the DNA TGTGCCAGCAGCTTCCGACAGGGGGGTAACACTGAAGCTTTCTTT. It encodes CASSFRQGGNTEAFF. The rearrangement uses TRBV7-2 and TRBJ1-1; 9 bases map to TRBD1. Germline CDR1 is SGHTA and CDR2 is FQGNSA. V lost 3 bases and J lost 2; bases outside the gene matches: 4. The CDR3 spans 15 residues.

CDR3 sequence (DNA): TGTGCCAGCAGCTTAGGACAGGAGAGAAGCAATCAGCCCCAGCATTTT. This encodes CASSLGQERSNQPQHF. This rearrangement joins TRBV7-2 to TRBJ1-5; D may be TRBD1 (6 bases). The CDR3 totals 16 residues. V dropped 1 base and J dropped 1 base, with 11 bases sitting between them. Germline V gene lookup returns CDR1 SGHTA and CDR2 FQGNSA.

The chain joins TRBV11-2 to TRBJ1-1; possibly TRBD1 for D (6 bases). This CDR3 spans 15 amino acids. Germline V gene lookup returns CDR1 SGHAT and CDR2 FQNNGV. Trimming shortened V by 5 bases and J by 6 bases, and 19 bases separated the two germline ends. The CDR3 reads CASSPGAPRAAEAFF. The CDR3 region has the DNA TGTGCCAGCAGCCCGGGGGCCCCTAGGGCCGCTGAAGCTTTCTTT.

The V gene is TRBV2, the J gene TRBJ1-5; D uncertain. Germline loops: CDR1 SNHLY, CDR2 FYNNEI. CDR3 length: 12 amino acids. Trimming cost V 8 bases and J 6 bases, with 11 bases left between them. The CDR3 DNA reads as TGTGCCAGCGCCTCAGACGGTCAGCCCCAGCATTTT. Protein product: CASASDGQPQHF.

Judged by abundance, this clone is large. The V gene is TRBV5-1, the J gene TRBJ2-7, with 9 positions matching TRBD2. Per the germline V gene, CDR1 is SGHRS and CDR2 is YFSETQ. With V trimmed by 4 bases and J by 1 base, 6 bases remained unmatched. CDR3 length: 15 amino acids. Here the CDR3 DNA reads TGCGCCAGCAGCCTCGTTAGCGGGAGTTCCTACGAGCAGTACTTC. Translating it yields CASSLVSGSSYEQYF.

The chain carries TRBV4-2 and TRBJ2-7, with 7 positions matching TRBD2. The CDR3 extends over 15 amino acids. Germline V gene data show CDR1 as LGHNA and CDR2 as YNFKEQ. The junction had 10 bases not matched to a gene; V was cut back by 3 bases and J by 5 bases. The DNA of the CDR3 is TGTGCCAGCAGCCAGGCTCGGGACTACGACAACGAGCAGTACTTC. Protein sequence: CASSQARDYDNEQYF.

This rearrangement joins TRBV4-2 to TRBJ2-7; TRBD2 agrees at 9 bases. Looked up from germline, CDR1 is LGHNA and CDR2 is YNFKEQ. CDR3 length equals 16 residues. The V and J ends lost 0 bases and 1 base, in that order; junction bases with no gene match: 4. Here the CDR3 DNA reads TGTGCCAGCAGCCAAGATATAGCGGGAGCGTCCTACGAGCAGTACTTC. It codes for CASSQDIAGASYEQYF.

The V call is TRBV29-1, the J call TRBJ2-3; either TRBD1 or TRBD2 may fit D (5 bases each). This CDR3 spans 13 amino acids. Trimming took off 6 bases at V and 4 bases at J, with 14 bases between the two ends. Germline-derived CDR1 and CDR2 are SQVTM and ANQGSEA. The CDR3 here is CSVVVGGPDTQYF. The CDR3 coding sequence is TGCAGCGTCGTGGTTGGGGGACCAGATACGCAGTATTTT.

The V call is TRBV4-2, the J call TRBJ1-4; D gene ambiguous. Per the germline V gene, CDR1 is LGHNA and CDR2 is YNFKEQ. This CDR3 contains 16 residues. V was cut by 4 bases and J by 3 bases, with 15 bases left in between. In nucleotides, the CDR3 is TGTGCCAGCAGCCTTTATGCAGGCGGAGCTAATGAAAAACTGTTTTTT. This codes for CASSLYAGGANEKLFF.

In this sample, this clone turned up a few times. The CDR3 region has the DNA TGTGCCAGCAGCCTCCGCCGGGCGGGAGATGGGGAGCTGTTTTTT. This sequence encodes CASSLRRAGDGELFF. J is TRBJ2-2 and V is TRBV7-3; TRBD2 matches 7 bases. In germline, CDR1 is SGHTA, CDR2 FQGTGA. The CDR3 spans 15 residues. V lost 5 bases and J lost 8; bases outside the gene matches: 11.

This chain connects TRBV30 to TRBJ1-5; D unclear. The CDR3 contains 14 residues. Between the trimmed V and J ends, which lost 0 bases and 0 bases, there was a span of 6 bases. Germline loops: CDR1 GTSNPN, CDR2 SVGIG (reference sequence). Here the CDR3 reads CAWSVGFSNQPQHF. CDR3 DNA: TGTGCCTGGAGTGTTGGTTTTAGCAATCAGCCCCAGCATTTT.

This chain links TRBV10-2 with TRBJ1-1; no definite D call. V lost 8 bases and J lost 3, with 7 bases in between. Per the germline V gene, CDR1 is WSHSY and CDR2 is SAAADI. The CDR3 is 11 residues long. The CDR3 here is CASGWDTEAFF. The CDR3 DNA sequence: TGCGCCAGCGGGTGGGACACTGAAGCTTTCTTT.

The chain couples TRBV7-3 to TRBJ2-7; 7 bases map to TRBD2. This CDR3 comprises 13 residues. Unmatched junction bases numbered 6, after V lost 5 bases and J lost 5 bases. The germline CDR1 and CDR2 sequences are SGHTA and FQGTGA. CDR3 amino acids: CASSVQTSHEQYF. CDR3 DNA: TGTGCCAGCAGCGTCCAGACTAGCCACGAGCAGTACTTC.